The rows below give T cell receptor beta chains drawn from one sample of a study of blood T cell repertoires in COVID-19. Measured with immunoSEQ multiplex PCR; TCRdb has only the in-frame clones, and not every one. The sample holds 300,000 to 400,000 clones, around four fifths seen once. Sequencing was carried out using peripheral blood. The receptors were sampled from a man aged 25 to 40 with active or convalescent COVID-19. Both conserved end residues are trimmed from each CDR3. D genes are given only for firm matches.

J,V,D,CDR3
TRBJ1-2,TRBV6-2/TRBV6-3,-,ASSYTRADYGYT
TRBJ2-1,TRBV9,TRBD2,ASSGGLKGAGDNEQF
TRBJ2-4,TRBV6-1,-,ASSEPRDTQY
TRBJ2-1,TRBV15,TRBD1,ATSDDRGYNEQF
TRBJ2-2,TRBV10-3,TRBD2,AISETSGGTGELF
TRBJ2-3,TRBV9,TRBD2,ASSVGLAGVDTQY
TRBJ2-7,TRBV10-1,TRBD1,ASSEFGQGGYEQY
TRBJ1-6,TRBV5-4,TRBD1,ASSGPGQRNSPLH
TRBJ1-4,TRBV14,-,ASSDRDIRKLF
TRBJ2-1,TRBV6-5,TRBD1,ASSYLGQGGNEQF
TRBJ2-4,TRBV25-1,-,ASRPTEAKNIQY
TRBJ1-2,TRBV27,TRBD1,ASSSYRGWGYT
TRBJ1-1,TRBV18,TRBD1,ASSPQGVTEAF
TRBJ2-1,TRBV21-1,-,ASTQKLKSDYNEQF
TRBJ1-2,TRBV5-1,-,ASSLQTGVYGYT
TRBJ1-5,TRBV27,-,ASSLNSYNQPQH
TRBJ2-5,TRBV24-1,TRBD2,ATTGGGNEETQY
TRBJ2-3,TRBV7-3,TRBD2,ASSRSTSGTTDTQY
TRBJ1-1,TRBV4-3,-,ASSLHKLAPRKTGTTNTEAF
TRBJ2-1,TRBV2,-,ASRGIQGEQF
TRBJ2-2,TRBV6-5,TRBD2,ASSYSGGSSTGELF
TRBJ1-1,TRBV7-8,TRBD1,ASSFGTAYNTEAF
TRBJ1-5,TRBV5-8,-,ASSGAERGWRSNQPQH
TRBJ1-1,TRBV6-2/TRBV6-3,-,ASSYSYSSEAF
TRBJ2-2,TRBV4-1,-,ASSQVLTEANTGELF
TRBJ2-1,TRBV6-2/TRBV6-3,-,ASSLASYNEQF
TRBJ2-5,TRBV7-7,-,ASSPSPPVGRETQY
TRBJ1-2,TRBV27,-,ASSFGRAHNYGYT
TRBJ2-5,TRBV10-3,-,AVKNGETQY
TRBJ2-2,TRBV3-1/TRBV3-2,TRBD1,ASSQGTGGTGELF